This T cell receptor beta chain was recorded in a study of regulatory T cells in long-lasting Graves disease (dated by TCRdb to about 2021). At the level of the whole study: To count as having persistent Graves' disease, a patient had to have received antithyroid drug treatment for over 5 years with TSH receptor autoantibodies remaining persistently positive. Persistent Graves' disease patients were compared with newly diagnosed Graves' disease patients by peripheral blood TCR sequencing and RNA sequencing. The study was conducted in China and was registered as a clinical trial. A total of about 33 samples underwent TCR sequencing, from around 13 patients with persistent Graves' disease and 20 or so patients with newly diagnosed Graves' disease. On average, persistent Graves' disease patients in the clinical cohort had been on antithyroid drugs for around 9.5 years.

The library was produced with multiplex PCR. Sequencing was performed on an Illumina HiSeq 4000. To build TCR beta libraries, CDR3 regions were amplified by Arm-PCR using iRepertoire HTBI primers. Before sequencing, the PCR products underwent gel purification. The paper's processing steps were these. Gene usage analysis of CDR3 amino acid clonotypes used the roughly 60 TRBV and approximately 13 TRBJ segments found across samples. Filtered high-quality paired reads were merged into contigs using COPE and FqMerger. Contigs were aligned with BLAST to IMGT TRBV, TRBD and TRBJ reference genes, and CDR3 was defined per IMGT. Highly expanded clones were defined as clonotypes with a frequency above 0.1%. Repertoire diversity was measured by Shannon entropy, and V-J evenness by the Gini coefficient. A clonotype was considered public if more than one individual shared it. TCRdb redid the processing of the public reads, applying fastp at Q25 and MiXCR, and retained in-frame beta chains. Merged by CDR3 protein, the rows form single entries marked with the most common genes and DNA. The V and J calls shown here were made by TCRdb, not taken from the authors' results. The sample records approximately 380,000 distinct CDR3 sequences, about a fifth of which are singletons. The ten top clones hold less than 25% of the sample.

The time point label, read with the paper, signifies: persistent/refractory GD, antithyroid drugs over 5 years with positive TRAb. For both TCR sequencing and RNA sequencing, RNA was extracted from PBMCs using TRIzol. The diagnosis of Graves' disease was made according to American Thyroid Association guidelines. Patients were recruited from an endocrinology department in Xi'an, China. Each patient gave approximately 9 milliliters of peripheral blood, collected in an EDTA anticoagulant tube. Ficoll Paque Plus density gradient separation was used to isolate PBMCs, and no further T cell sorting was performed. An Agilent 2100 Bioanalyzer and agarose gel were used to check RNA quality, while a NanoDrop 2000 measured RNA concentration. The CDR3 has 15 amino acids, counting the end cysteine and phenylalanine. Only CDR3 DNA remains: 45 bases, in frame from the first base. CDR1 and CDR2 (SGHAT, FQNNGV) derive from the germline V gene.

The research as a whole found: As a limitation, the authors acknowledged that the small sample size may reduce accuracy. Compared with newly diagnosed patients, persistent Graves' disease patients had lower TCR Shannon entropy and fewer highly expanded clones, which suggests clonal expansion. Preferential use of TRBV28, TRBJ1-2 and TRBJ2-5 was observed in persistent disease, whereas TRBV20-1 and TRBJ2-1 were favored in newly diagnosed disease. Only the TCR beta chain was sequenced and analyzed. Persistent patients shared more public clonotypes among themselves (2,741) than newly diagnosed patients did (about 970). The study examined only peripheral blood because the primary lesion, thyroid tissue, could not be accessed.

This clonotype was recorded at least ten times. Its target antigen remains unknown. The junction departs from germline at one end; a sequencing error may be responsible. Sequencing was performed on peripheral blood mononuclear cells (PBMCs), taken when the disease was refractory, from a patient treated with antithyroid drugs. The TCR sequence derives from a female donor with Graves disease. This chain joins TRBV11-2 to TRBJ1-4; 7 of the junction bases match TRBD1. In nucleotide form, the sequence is TGTGCCAGCAGCTTATCCGCAGGGGGTAATCAAAAACTGTTTTTT. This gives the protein CASSLSAGGNQKLFF.